This T cell receptor beta chain was identified in a study of cytomegalovirus exposure and HLA in healthy donors. Study-level findings and limits: Exclusion as indistinguishable affected some V segments, including TRBV6-2 and TRBV6-3. For TCR beta chains, V- and J-gene trimming was later linked to a missense DCLRE1C variant. Cytomegalovirus association was assigned to around 150 TCR beta chains. A few CMV-associated chains proved CMV antigen-specific in vitro.

The primer mix had 60 Vbeta and 13 Jbeta primers. TCRdb's copy holds only in-frame clones and misses some; the assay was immunoSEQ multiplex PCR. The table shows 140,000 to 150,000 clones, with more than 9.5% occurring only once. This clone was recorded a few times. The antigen is not known. In germline, CDR1 is SGDLS, CDR2 YYNGEE. With V trimmed by 3 bases and J by 6 bases, 8 bases remained unmatched. The CDR3 extends over 15 amino acids. The sample comprised PBMCs. The receptor was isolated from a man in his fifties or sixties in good health and CMV-seronegative. The genes are TRBV9 and TRBJ1-2; 10 bases map to TRBD1. The CDR3 reads CASSDPGTGDNGYTF. In DNA form, the CDR3 reads TGTGCCAGCAGCGACCCCGGGACAGGGGATAATGGCTACACCTTC.